This T cell receptor (beta chain) derives from a study of cytomegalovirus exposure and HLA in healthy donors. On the study more broadly: Among the approximately 410 genotyped donors, 65% to 85% were placed in the Caucasian-associated ancestry cluster.

Healthy individuals who donated bone marrow served as the donors. This PCR relied on a set of 60 Vbeta primers and 13 Jbeta primers. Clones were sequenced by immunoSEQ multiplex PCR, and TCRdb holds only the in-frame ones, with some missing. This sample has approximately 150,000 clones, with under 80% found just once. V lost 7 bases and J 0 bases, leaving 9 bases between the germline ends. CDR1 and CDR2 from the germline V gene are LNHDA and SQIVND (reference sequence). The CDR3 has 13 residues. Overall study results and limits: Available immune exposure information covered CMV serostatus only.

A word on this clone: The antigen is unknown.

The rearrangement uses TRBV19 and TRBJ1-1; D might be TRBD1 (6 bases). This TCR came from a man aged 40-50 years in good health and CMV-seronegative. Sequenced input: PBMCs. The CDR3, as DNA: TGTGCCAGTACGGGACATATGAACACTGAAGCTTTCTTT. It yields the protein CASTGHMNTEAFF.